This T cell receptor beta chain is from a study of patients and donors after allogeneic stem cell transplantation. This clonotype appeared a few times. A single record per CDR3 protein comes from TCRdb applying MiXCR to the RT-PCR reads. This sample carries about 24,000 distinct CDR3 sequences, approximately 39% of them seen once, and the ten largest clones take about three quarters. Germline V lookup: CDR1 SGHKS, CDR2 YYEKEE (reference sequence). V shed 3 bases and J 2 bases; nucleotides not matched to a gene: 3. This CDR3 spans 14 amino acids. This receptor was obtained from a human donor who was either an allogeneic HSCT recipient or a stem cell or donor lymphocyte infusion donor (not recorded which). It is not recorded whose cells these are; they may come from a transplant donor. The sequenced sample was blood, either unsorted or a sorted T cell fraction (not recorded which). This chain uses TRBV5-5 with TRBJ1-1, with TRBD1 identical over 8 bases. CDR3 DNA: TGTGCCAGCAGCTCCAGGGGGCCAAACACTGAAGCTTTCTTT. It translates to CASSSRGPNTEAFF.